Shown below are 24 T cell receptor beta chains from a single sample sequenced in a study of cytomegalovirus exposure and HLA in healthy donors. Produced via immunoSEQ multiplex PCR; TCRdb's table is partial and in-frame only. This sample has roughly 120,000 clones, with approximately 86% found just once. Sequenced: PBMCs. The receptors derive from a man younger than 35 in good health and CMV-seropositive.

This clone was counted a single time. The chain couples TRBV6-4 to TRBJ1-6; possible D gene TRBD1, 5 bases. With 6 bases removed from V and 6 bases from J, the gap between germline ends came to 12 bases. CDR3 length equals 14 residues. Germline V gene sequence: CDR1 MRHNA, CDR2 SNTAGT. The CDR3 sequence: CASSPRRGNSPLHF. In DNA form, the CDR3 reads TGTGCCAGCAGCCCGAGGAGGGGTAATTCACCCCTCCACTTT.

J is TRBJ2-3 and V is TRBV10-1; TRBD1 aligns across 8 bases. Germline V gene data show CDR1 as WNHNN and CDR2 as SYGVQD (reference sequence). The CDR3 runs 15 residues. With 0 bases clipped from V and 6 bases from J, the junction kept 5 bases outside the gene matches. This CDR3 is CASSESRGDRDTQYF. The CDR3 DNA sequence: TGCGCCAGCAGTGAGTCAAGGGGGGACAGGGATACGCAGTATTTT.

The chain recombines TRBV4-3 with TRBJ1-1; 7 bases fit TRBD1. Germline V gives CDR1 LGHNA, CDR2 YSLEER. Germline trimming cut 1 base from V and 6 bases from J; bases unmatched to any gene: 11. CDR3 size: 16 residues. CDR3 DNA: TGCGCCAGCAGCCAAGTCCCTGGGACAGCACATCCTGAAGCTTTCTTT. Its translation is CASSQVPGTAHPEAFF.

V is TRBV9 and J is TRBJ2-2; 9 bases are shared with TRBD1. This CDR3 is built from 18 residues. Trimming at V came to 4 bases and at J to 2 bases, leaving 12 bases not matched to a gene. CDR1 is SGDLS, CDR2 YYNGEE, per germline. As DNA, the CDR3 is TGTGCCAGCAGCACCTCGACAGGGGGGGCCCCCAACACCGGGGAGCTGTTTTTT. Amino acid sequence: CASSTSTGGAPNTGELFF. Full variable domain (remainder filled in from reference TRBV9 and TRBJ2-2): DSGVTQTPKHLITATGQRVTLRCSPRSGDLSVYWYQQSLDQGLQFLIQYYNGEERAKGNILERFSAQQFPDLHSELNLSSLELGDSALYFCASSTSTGGAPNTGELFFGEGSRLTVL.

Only one count was recorded for this clone. The chain has TRBV7-9 and TRBJ2-7, with no clear D. In germline, CDR1 is SEHNR, CDR2 FQNEAQ (reference sequence). The CDR3 runs 13 residues. V gave up 5 bases and J gave up 7 bases, with 15 bases separating them. In DNA, the CDR3 is TGTGCCAGCAGCCCCCCAAGCCGCCCGGAGCAGTACTTC. Translation: CASSPPSRPEQYF.

The V and J genes are TRBV7-2 and TRBJ1-4; no clear D. V lost 2 bases, J lost 6 bases, and 13 bases lay in between. The CDR3 runs 15 residues. Looked up from germline, CDR1 is SGHTA and CDR2 is FQGNSA. CDR3 protein: CASSLMAADYEKLFF. In DNA, the CDR3 is TGTGCCAGCAGCTTAATGGCAGCGGACTATGAAAAACTGTTTTTT.

CDR3 bases: TGTGCCAGCAGCCCGGACAGCCGATTGAACACTGAAGCTTTCTTT. This sequence encodes CASSPDSRLNTEAFF. This rearrangement joins TRBV27 to TRBJ1-1; D might be TRBD1 (6 bases). CDR1 and CDR2 from the germline V gene are MNHEY and SMNVEV (reference sequence). V was cut by 6 bases and J by 0 bases, with 14 bases left in between. The CDR3 has 15 residues.

The chain employs TRBV29-1 and TRBJ2-3, with 8 positions matching TRBD2. Trimming at V came to 3 bases and at J to 5 bases, leaving 7 bases not matched to a gene. The CDR3 has 14 residues. From germline, CDR1 is SQVTM and CDR2 ANQGSEA. The CDR3 here is CSVETGGAIDTQYF. CDR3 coding DNA: TGCAGCGTTGAGACGGGGGGGGCAATAGATACGCAGTATTTT.

The chain recombines TRBV7-9 with TRBJ2-2; 13 nucleotides align to TRBD2. The CDR3 runs 19 residues. J gave up 0 bases and V 5 bases, and 9 bases lay outside the gene matches. CDR1 SEHNR and CDR2 FQNEAQ come from the germline V gene (reference sequence). The CDR3 DNA reads TGTGCCAGCAGCCTCACTAGCGGGGGGGCCCCTACGAACACCGGGGAGCTGTTTTTT. Translated, it gives CASSLTSGGAPTNTGELFF. The full variable domain, rest sourced from reference TRBV7-9 and TRBJ2-2, is DTGVSQNPRHKITKRGQNVTFRCDPISEHNRLYWYRQTLGQGPEFLTYFQNEAQLEKSRLLSDRFSAERPKGSFSTLEIQRTEQGDSAMYLCASSLTSGGAPTNTGELFFGEGSRLTVL.

The rearrangement joins TRBV21-1 to TRBJ2-7; no DNA check was done on the table's D call, TRBD1. TRBV21-1 corresponds to a pseudogene. The length of the CDR3 is 13 residues. The CDR3 nucleotides read TGTGCCTGGCCGGGACAGACGTCCTACGAGCAGTACTTC. Its protein is CAWPGQTSYEQYF.

This clone came up a few times. This chain joins TRBV5-1 and TRBJ1-1; 10 bases are a match to TRBD1. CDR1 and CDR2 (germline): SGHRS, YFSETQ. V lost 3 bases and J lost 1; bases outside the gene matches: 6. The CDR3 totals 16 residues. The CDR3, as DNA: TGCGCCAGCAGCTCCCAGACAGGGGGCGCGAACACTGAAGCTTTCTTT. It translates to CASSSQTGGANTEAFF.

The rearrangement joins TRBV6-6 to TRBJ1-4; 8 nucleotides align to TRBD1. The CDR3 consists of 15 residues. The trim removed 5 bases at V and 10 bases at J, leaving 12 bases unmatched. Germline V gives CDR1 MNHNY, CDR2 SVGAGI (reference sequence). CDR3 in amino acids: CASSGGQDPGGKLFF. The CDR3 DNA is TGTGCCAGCAGTGGGGGACAGGACCCCGGAGGAAAACTGTTTTTT.

The gene calls are TRBV7-2 and TRBJ2-5; 8 bases are a match to TRBD2. Looked up from germline, CDR1 is SGHTA and CDR2 is FQGNSA. J lost 4 bases, V lost 1 base, and 5 bases had no gene match. This CDR3 contains 15 residues. CDR3 nucleotide sequence: TGTGCCAGCAGCTTAGAGTTAGCGGGATCAGAGACCCAGTACTTC. This codes for CASSLELAGSETQYF.

This rearrangement joins TRBV7-9 to TRBJ1-5, with D possibly TRBD1 on 5 matching bases. V was cut by 4 bases and J by 5 bases, with 15 bases left in between. The CDR3 contains 15 residues. Germline lookup yields CDR1 SEHNR and CDR2 FQNEAQ (reference sequence). This CDR3 reads CASSSETVTDQPQHF. The CDR3 nucleotides are TGTGCCAGCAGCTCCGAGACAGTCACGGATCAGCCCCAGCATTTT.

The J gene is TRBJ2-1, the V gene TRBV10-3, with 7 bases lining up with TRBD2. With 2 bases clipped from V and 0 bases from J, the junction kept 1 base outside the gene matches. The CDR3 spans 15 residues. Germline-derived CDR1 and CDR2 are ENHRY and SYGVKD. CDR3 sequence: CAISEPGGSYNEQFF. The CDR3 nucleotides are TGTGCCATCAGTGAGCCGGGGGGCTCCTACAATGAGCAGTTCTTC.

Only a few counts were recorded for this clone. The CDR3 is CASSWDQTRTSDPYEQYF. Here the CDR3 DNA reads TGCGCCAGCAGCTGGGACCAAACTCGGACTAGCGATCCCTACGAGCAGTACTTC. The V and J genes are TRBV5-1 and TRBJ2-7; 9 positions match TRBD2. The CDR3 contains 18 residues. Germline V gene data show CDR1 as SGHRS and CDR2 as YFSETQ. V lost 3 bases, J lost 2 bases, and 15 bases stayed unmatched.

The chain is built from TRBV6-1 and TRBJ1-1, with TRBD1 identical over 8 bases. The CDR3 is 15 amino acids. V was clipped by 1 base and J by 6 bases; unmatched bases: 7. CDR1 and CDR2 from the germline V gene are MNHNS and SASEGT. The CDR3 DNA reads TGTGCCAGCAGTGAAGGGGCAGGGGGCATGGCTGAAGCTTTCTTT. Amino acids: CASSEGAGGMAEAFF.

The J gene is TRBJ1-3, the V gene TRBV7-2, with 7 bases fitting TRBD1. The ends lost 4 bases at V and 0 bases at J; junction bases unmatched: 12. The CDR3 runs 18 residues. Germline CDR1 SGHTA, CDR2 FQGNSA. The CDR3 here is CASSSSGTELLSGNTIYF. The DNA for the CDR3 is TGTGCCAGCAGCTCCTCCGGGACAGAGTTACTCTCTGGAAACACCATATATTTT.

The rearrangement joins TRBV13 to TRBJ1-5; 7 bases fit TRBD1. Germline CDR1 PRHDT, CDR2 FYEKMQ (reference sequence). V gave up 5 bases and J gave up 7 bases; unmatched junction bases: 5. This CDR3 comprises 13 residues. In DNA, the CDR3 is TGTGCCAGCAGCGTACAGGGGACGCAGCCCCAGCATTTT. Translating it yields CASSVQGTQPQHF.

The rearrangement links TRBV6-1 to TRBJ1-5, with D maybe TRBD1 (6 bases). CDR1 and CDR2 (germline): MNHNS, SASEGT. V dropped 3 bases and J dropped 0 bases, with 18 bases sitting between them. The CDR3 is made up of 18 amino acids. The CDR3 DNA reads TGTGCCAGCAGTGACGGGGGGGCCCCCCGGTATAGCAATCAGCCCCAGCATTTT. Its translation: CASSDGGAPRYSNQPQHF.

The rearrangement uses TRBV4-2 and TRBJ2-7; 10 bases agree with TRBD1. The CDR3 runs to 17 residues. Germline lookup yields CDR1 LGHNA and CDR2 YNFKEQ. V was pared by 1 base and J by 0 bases, with 6 bases of the junction left unmatched. DNA for the CDR3: TGTGCCAGCAGCCAAGTTTTTGGGACAGGGGCCTCCTACGAGCAGTACTTC. It is translated as CASSQVFGTGASYEQYF.

The V call is TRBV7-8, the J call TRBJ2-7; the match to TRBD2 covers 13 bases. V dropped 1 base and J dropped 3; count of bases not matched to a gene: 3. There are 16 residues in the CDR3. Germline-derived CDR1 and CDR2 are SGHVS and FQNEAQ. CDR3 nucleotides: TGTGCCAGCAGCTTAGGGGGACTAGCGGGGATCTACGAGCAGTACTTC. The encoded protein is CASSLGGLAGIYEQYF.

This chain links TRBV10-3 with TRBJ2-6; TRBD1 agrees at 11 bases. This CDR3 contains 23 residues. Unmatched junction bases numbered 24, after V lost 8 bases and J lost 0 bases. Germline CDR1 ENHRY, CDR2 SYGVKD. DNA of the CDR3: TGTGCCATCTCCGCCCTCCCTCCCCGGGACAGGGGGGGGTTACGCTCTGGGGCCAACGTCCTGACTTTC. Translation gives CAISALPPRDRGGLRSGANVLTF.

This rearrangement joins TRBV9 to TRBJ1-2, with TRBD1 matching 8 bases. This CDR3 contains 13 residues. Germline V gene lookup returns CDR1 SGDLS and CDR2 YYNGEE. V was pared by 4 bases and J by 6 bases, with 5 bases of the junction left unmatched. For the CDR3, the DNA is TGTGCCAGCAGCATTCGGACAGGGAATGGCTACACCTTC. As protein: CASSIRTGNGYTF. The full variable domain, with the rest looked up from reference TRBV9 and TRBJ1-2, is DSGVTQTPKHLITATGQRVTLRCSPRSGDLSVYWYQQSLDQGLQFLIQYYNGEERAKGNILERFSAQQFPDLHSELNLSSLELGDSALYFCASSIRTGNGYTFGSGTRLTVV.